These 5 T cell receptor beta chains originate from one sample sequenced in a study of shared clonotypes between healthy human individuals. The table came from immunoSEQ multiplex PCR; TCRdb's copy has only in-frame clones and leaves some out. The table lists a few hundred thousand clones, roughly 91% of them singletons. Source material: memory CD8+ T cells sorted from blood. Subset in this sample: CD45RO+ cells pooled with CCR7-negative TemRA cells. The receptors were gathered from a man between 18 and 29 years old in good health.

The chain is built from TRBV9 and TRBJ2-2; 8 bases align to TRBD2. Trimming took 5 bases from V and 3 from J; bases not matched to a gene: 6. CDR3 size: 15 residues. Per germline, CDR1 SGDLS and CDR2 YYNGEE. The chain's CDR3 is CASRLSSGDTGELFF. CDR3 DNA sequence: TGTGCCAGCAGGTTGAGTAGCGGGGACACCGGGGAGCTGTTTTTT.

The chain employs TRBV10-3 and TRBJ1-1; a possible D gene is TRBD1 (5 bases). The CDR3 contains 13 residues. Trimming left V 6 bases short and J 6 bases short, with 14 bases between. Germline V gene data show CDR1 as ENHRY and CDR2 as SYGVKD. For the CDR3, the DNA is TGTGCCATCAGGGTTGACAGTAACCCTGAAGCTTTCTTT. The encoded protein is CAIRVDSNPEAFF.

Only one count was recorded for this clone. As DNA, the CDR3 is TGTGCCAGCAGTTCCGGGGGGAGCTCCTACGAGCAGTACTTC. It encodes CASSSGGSSYEQYF. The chain carries TRBV27 and TRBJ2-7; 7 bases are a match to TRBD2. Germline-derived CDR1 and CDR2 are MNHEY and SMNVEV (reference sequence). The J segment lost 0 bases and the V segment lost 4 bases, leaving 3 bases of the junction unmatched. The CDR3 loop spans 14 amino acids.

The J gene is TRBJ1-4, the V gene TRBV5-1, with D unclear. This CDR3 is 15 amino acids long. Per the germline V gene, CDR1 is SGHRS and CDR2 is YFSETQ. V was trimmed by 0 bases and J by 0 bases, leaving 6 bases between them. The CDR3 coding sequence is TGCGCCAGCAGCTTGGAACCTACAACTAATGAAAAACTGTTTTTT. It yields the protein CASSLEPTTNEKLFF.

This chain's CDR3 is CASTPSQLNEQFF. CDR3 DNA: TGTGCCAGCACCCCGAGTCAGTTAAATGAGCAGTTCTTC. This chain links TRBV7-9 with TRBJ2-1, with no clear D. The V end lost 7 bases, the J end lost 7 bases, and 14 bases lay between the germline ends. The CDR3 consists of 13 residues. Germline V CDR1 and CDR2: SEHNR, FQNEAQ (reference sequence). Together with reference TRBV7-9 and TRBJ2-1, the CDR3 gives the full variable domain: DTGVSQNPRHKITKRGQNVTFRCDPISEHNRLYWYRQTLGQGPEFLTYFQNEAQLEKSRLLSDRFSAERPKGSFSTLEIQRTEQGDSAMYLCASTPSQLNEQFFGPGTRLTVL.